This entry features one T cell receptor (beta chain) sequence. Original processing notes: Amplification with reference gene primers provided the estimates of nucleated cell counts. Libraries were prepared by immunoSEQ multiplex PCR; TCRdb keeps only in-frame clonotypes and omits some of them. The DNA gave D and trimming, while V, J and clone size come from that table. The profile shows approximately 200,000 clones, 80% to 85% of them singletons. This record belongs to a study of blood T cell repertoires in COVID-19. About the research overall: Acute-phase and convalescent COVID-19 samples originated in the United States, Italy and Spain. PBMCs, B-cell-depleted T cells, or T cells provided the cDNA or gDNA that made up the material.

J gave up 9 bases and V 7 bases, and 10 bases lay outside the gene matches. Germline V CDR1 and CDR2: SQVTM, ANQGSEA. The CDR3 contains 14 residues. The chain uses TRBV29-1 and TRBJ2-1; 12 nucleotides agree with TRBD1. Sequenced sample: peripheral blood. This receptor was taken from a woman of 80 years or more with COVID-19, enrolled during active disease. The CDR3 is CSANRDRGQGEQFF. The CDR3, as DNA: TGCAGCGCCAACCGGGACAGGGGGCAGGGTGAGCAGTTCTTC.